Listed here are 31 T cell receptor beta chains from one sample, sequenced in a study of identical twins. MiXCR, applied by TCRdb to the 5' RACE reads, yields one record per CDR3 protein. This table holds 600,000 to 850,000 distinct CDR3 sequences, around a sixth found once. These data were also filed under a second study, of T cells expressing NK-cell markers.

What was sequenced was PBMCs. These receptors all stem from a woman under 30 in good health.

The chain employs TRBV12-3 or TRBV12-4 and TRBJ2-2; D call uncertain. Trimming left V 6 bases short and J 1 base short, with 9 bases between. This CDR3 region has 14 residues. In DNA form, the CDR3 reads TGTGCCAGCAGGTATGGAGAGAACACCGGGGAGCTGTTTTTT. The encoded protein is CASRYGENTGELFF.

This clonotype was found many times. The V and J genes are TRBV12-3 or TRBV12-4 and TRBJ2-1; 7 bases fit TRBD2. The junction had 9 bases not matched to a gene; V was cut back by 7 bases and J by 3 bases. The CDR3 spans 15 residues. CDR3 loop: CASTPGQRDYNEQFF. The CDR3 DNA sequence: TGTGCCAGCACCCCAGGCCAGCGGGACTACAATGAGCAGTTCTTC.

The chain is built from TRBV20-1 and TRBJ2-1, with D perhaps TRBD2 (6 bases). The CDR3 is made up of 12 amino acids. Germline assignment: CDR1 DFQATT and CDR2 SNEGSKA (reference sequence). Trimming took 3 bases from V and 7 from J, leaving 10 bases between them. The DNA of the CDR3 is TGCAGTGCTAGGCGGGAAGGGAATGAGCAGTTCTTC. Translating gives CSARREGNEQFF.

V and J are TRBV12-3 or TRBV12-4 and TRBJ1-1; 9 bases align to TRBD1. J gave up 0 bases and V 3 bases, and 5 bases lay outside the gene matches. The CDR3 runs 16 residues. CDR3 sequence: CASSLTGGNMNTEAFF. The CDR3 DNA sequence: TGTGCCAGCAGTTTGACAGGGGGAAACATGAACACTGAAGCTTTCTTT.

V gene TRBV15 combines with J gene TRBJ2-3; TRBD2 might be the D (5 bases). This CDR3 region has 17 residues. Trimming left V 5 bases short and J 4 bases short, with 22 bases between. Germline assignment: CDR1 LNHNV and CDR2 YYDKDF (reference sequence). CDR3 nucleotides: TGTGCCACCAGCCCGGACTTCCGCGGTCCCTTCTCAGATACGCAGTATTTT. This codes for CATSPDFRGPFSDTQYF.

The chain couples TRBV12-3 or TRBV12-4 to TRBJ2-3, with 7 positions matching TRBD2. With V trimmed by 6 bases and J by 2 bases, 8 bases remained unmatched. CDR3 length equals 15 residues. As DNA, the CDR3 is TGTGCCAGCAGCCGGGACTATCAGACCACAGATACGCAGTATTTT. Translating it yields CASSRDYQTTDTQYF.

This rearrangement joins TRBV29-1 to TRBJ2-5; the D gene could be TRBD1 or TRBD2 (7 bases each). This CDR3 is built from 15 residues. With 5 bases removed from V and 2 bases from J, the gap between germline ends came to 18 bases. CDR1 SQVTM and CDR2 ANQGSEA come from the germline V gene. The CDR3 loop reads CSVPGGGAGQETQYF. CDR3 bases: TGCAGCGTTCCAGGGGGAGGGGCTGGGCAAGAGACCCAGTACTTC.

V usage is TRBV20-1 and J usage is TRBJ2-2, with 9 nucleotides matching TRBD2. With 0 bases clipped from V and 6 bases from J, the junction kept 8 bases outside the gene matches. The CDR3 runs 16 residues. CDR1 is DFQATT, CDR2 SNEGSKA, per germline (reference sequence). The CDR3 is CSARDLVAGVAGELFF. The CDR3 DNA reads TGCAGTGCTAGAGATCTGGTAGCGGGAGTTGCCGGGGAGCTGTTTTTT.

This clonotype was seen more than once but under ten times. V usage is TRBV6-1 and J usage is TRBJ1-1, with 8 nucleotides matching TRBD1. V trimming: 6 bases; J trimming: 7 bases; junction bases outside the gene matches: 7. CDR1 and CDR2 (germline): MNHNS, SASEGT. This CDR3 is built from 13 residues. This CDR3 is CASSATGGIEAFF. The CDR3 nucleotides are TGTGCCAGCAGCGCCACAGGGGGAATTGAAGCTTTCTTT.

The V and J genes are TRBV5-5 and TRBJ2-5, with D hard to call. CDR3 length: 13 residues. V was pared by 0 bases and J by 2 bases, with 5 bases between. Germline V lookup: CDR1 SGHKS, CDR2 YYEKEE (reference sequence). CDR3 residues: CASSLDVQETQYF. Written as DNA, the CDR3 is TGTGCCAGCAGCTTGGACGTACAAGAGACCCAGTACTTC.

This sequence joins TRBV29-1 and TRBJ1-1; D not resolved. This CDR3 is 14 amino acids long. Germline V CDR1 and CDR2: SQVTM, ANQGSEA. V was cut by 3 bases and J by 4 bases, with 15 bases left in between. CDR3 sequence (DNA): TGCAGCGTTGATAGGCTGGAAGGAGGCACTGAAGCTTTCTTT. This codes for CSVDRLEGGTEAFF. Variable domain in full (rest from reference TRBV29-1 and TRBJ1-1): SAVISQKPSRDICQRGTSLTIQCQVDSQVTMMFWYRQQPGQSLTLIATANQGSEATYESGFVIDKFPISRPNLTFSTLTVSNMSPEDSSIYLCSVDRLEGGTEAFFGQGTRLTVV.

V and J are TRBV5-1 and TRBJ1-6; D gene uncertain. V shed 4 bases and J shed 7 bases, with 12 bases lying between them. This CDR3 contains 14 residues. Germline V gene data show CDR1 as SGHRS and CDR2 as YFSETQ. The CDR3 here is CASSPGIYNSPLHF. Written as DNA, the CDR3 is TGCGCCAGCAGCCCAGGCATATACAATTCACCCCTCCACTTT.

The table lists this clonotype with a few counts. CDR3 loop: CASNRLAGNYEQYF. DNA of the CDR3: TGTGCCAGCAACCGACTAGCGGGTAATTACGAGCAGTACTTC. The rearrangement links TRBV6-2 or TRBV6-3 to TRBJ2-7, with TRBD2 matching over 10 bases. Trimming cost V 7 bases and J 4 bases; bases outside gene matches: 7. The CDR3 consists of 14 residues. The germline V gene has CDR1 MNHEY and CDR2 SVGEGT.

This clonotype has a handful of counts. The CDR3, as DNA: TGTGCCAGCGAGAAGCCCCCCAACGAGCAGTACTTC. Translating gives CASEKPPNEQYF. The J gene is TRBJ2-7, the V gene TRBV7-2; no definite D call. The germline V gene has CDR1 SGHTA and CDR2 FQGNSA. Between the trimmed V and J ends, which lost 8 bases and 5 bases, there was a span of 13 bases. The length of the CDR3 is 12 residues.

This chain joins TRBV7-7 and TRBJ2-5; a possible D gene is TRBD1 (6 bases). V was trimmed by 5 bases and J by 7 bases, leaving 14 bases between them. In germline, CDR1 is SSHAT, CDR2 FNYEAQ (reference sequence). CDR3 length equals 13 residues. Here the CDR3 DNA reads TGTGCCAGCAGCCCGACAGGTTTGGGGACCCAGTACTTC. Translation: CASSPTGLGTQYF.

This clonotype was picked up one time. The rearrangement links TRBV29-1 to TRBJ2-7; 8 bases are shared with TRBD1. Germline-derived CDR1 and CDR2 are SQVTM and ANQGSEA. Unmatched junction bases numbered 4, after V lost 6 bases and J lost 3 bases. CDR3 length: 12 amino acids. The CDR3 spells CSVSGTGYEQYF. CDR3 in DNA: TGCAGCGTCTCCGGGACAGGCTACGAGCAGTACTTC.

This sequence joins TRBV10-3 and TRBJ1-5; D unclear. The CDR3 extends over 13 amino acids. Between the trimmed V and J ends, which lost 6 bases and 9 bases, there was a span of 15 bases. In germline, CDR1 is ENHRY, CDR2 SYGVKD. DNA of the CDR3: TGTGCCATCAGGGGCGCTTTGGGAATGCCCCAGCATTTT. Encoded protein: CAIRGALGMPQHF.

The CDR3 here is CASSFRQPQETQYF. The CDR3, as DNA: TGCGCCAGCAGCTTCCGACAGCCGCAAGAGACCCAGTACTTC. The V and J genes are TRBV5-1 and TRBJ2-5, with D perhaps TRBD1 (5 bases). Germline assignment: CDR1 SGHRS and CDR2 YFSETQ. Trimming took off 2 bases at V and 2 bases at J, with 10 bases between the two ends. The CDR3 loop spans 14 amino acids.

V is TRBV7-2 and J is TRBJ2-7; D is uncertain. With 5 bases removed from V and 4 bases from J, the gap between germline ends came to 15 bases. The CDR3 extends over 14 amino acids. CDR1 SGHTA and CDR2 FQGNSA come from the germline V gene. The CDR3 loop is CASSLAAVGYEQYF. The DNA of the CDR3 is TGTGCCAGCAGCCTGGCCGCGGTCGGGTACGAGCAGTACTTC.

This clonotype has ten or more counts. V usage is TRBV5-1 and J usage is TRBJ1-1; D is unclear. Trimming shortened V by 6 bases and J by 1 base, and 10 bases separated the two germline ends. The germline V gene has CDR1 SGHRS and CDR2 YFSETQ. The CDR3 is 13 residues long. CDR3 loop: CASIPEGNTEAFF. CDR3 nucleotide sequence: TGCGCCAGCATACCGGAGGGGAACACTGAAGCTTTCTTT.

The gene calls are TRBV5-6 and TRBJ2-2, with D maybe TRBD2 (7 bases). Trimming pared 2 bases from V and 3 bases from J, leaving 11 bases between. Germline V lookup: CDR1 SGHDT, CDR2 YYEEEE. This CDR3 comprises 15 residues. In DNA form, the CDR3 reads TGTGCCAGCAGCTTAGGGGGGGAGTACACCGGGGAGCTGTTTTTT. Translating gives CASSLGGEYTGELFF.

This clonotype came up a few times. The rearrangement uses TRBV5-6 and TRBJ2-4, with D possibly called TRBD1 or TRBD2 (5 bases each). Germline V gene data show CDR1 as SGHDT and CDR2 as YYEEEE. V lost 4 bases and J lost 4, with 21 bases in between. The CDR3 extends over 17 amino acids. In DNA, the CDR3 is TGTGCCAGCAGCCGCCGCTCACGAGGGAAGGGGAAAAACATTCAGTACTTC. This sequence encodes CASSRRSRGKGKNIQYF.

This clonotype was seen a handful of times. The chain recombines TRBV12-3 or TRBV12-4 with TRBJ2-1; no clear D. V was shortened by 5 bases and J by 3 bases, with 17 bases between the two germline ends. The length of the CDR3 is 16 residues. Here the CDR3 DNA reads TGTGCCAGCAGTGTCGAGAGTCTTCACGACTACAATGAGCAGTTCTTC. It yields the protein CASSVESLHDYNEQFF.

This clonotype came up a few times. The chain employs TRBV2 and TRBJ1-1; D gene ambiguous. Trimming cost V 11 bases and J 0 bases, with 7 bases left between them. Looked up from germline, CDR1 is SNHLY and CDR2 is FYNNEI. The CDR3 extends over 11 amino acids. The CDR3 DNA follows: TGTGCCGGGTCCTTGAACACTGAAGCTTTCTTT. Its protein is CAGSLNTEAFF.

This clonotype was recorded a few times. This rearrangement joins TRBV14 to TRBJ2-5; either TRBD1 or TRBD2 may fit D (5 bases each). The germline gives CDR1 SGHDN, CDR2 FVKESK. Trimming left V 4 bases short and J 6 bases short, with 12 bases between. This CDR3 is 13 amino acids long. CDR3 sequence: CASSLRGGKTQYF. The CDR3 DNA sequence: TGTGCCAGCAGCCTTCGGGGCGGAAAGACCCAGTACTTC.

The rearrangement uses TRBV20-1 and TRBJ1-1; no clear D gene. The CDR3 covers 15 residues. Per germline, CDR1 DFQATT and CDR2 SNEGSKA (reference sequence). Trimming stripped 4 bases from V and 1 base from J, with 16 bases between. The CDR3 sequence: CSAKRRPSWNTEAFF. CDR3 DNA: TGCAGTGCTAAACGAAGACCGAGCTGGAACACTGAAGCTTTCTTT.

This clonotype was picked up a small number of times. CDR3 protein: CSAFLQNEQFF. The DNA for the CDR3 is TGCAGTGCCTTCCTCCAGAATGAGCAGTTCTTC. This chain uses TRBV20-1 with TRBJ2-1; D gene ambiguous. The germline V gene has CDR1 DFQATT and CDR2 SNEGSKA (reference sequence). CDR3 size: 11 residues. Deletions cut 6 bases from V and 7 bases from J, with 10 bases between.

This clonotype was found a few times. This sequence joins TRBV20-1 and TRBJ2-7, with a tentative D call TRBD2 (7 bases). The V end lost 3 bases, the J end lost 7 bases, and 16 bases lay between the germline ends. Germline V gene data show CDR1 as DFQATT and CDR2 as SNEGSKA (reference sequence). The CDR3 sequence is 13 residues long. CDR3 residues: CSARVSGQGEQYF. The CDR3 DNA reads TGCAGTGCTAGGGTTAGCGGGCAGGGGGAGCAGTACTTC.

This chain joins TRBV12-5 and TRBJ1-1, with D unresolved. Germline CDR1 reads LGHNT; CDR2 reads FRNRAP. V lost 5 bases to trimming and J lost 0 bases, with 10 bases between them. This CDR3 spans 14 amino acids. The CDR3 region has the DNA TGTGCTAGTGGTATCGGACGGCTGAACACTGAAGCTTTCTTT. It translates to CASGIGRLNTEAFF.

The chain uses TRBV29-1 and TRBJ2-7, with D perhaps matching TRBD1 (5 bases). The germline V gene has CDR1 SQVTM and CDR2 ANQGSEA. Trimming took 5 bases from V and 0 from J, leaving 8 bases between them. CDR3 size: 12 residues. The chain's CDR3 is CSVTQGSYEQYF. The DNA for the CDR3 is TGCAGCGTTACGCAGGGCTCCTACGAGCAGTACTTC.

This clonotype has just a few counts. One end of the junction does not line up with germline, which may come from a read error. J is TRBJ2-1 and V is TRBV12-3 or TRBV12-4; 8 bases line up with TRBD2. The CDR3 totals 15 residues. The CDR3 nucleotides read TGTGCCAGCAGTGTAGCGGGATCATCCTACAATGAGCAGTTCTTC. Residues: CASSVAGSSYNEQFF.